What follows describes a single T cell receptor beta chain. Its antigen is undetermined. The CDR3 extends 3 residues past the end of the read, so its final part is completed from the germline J gene. Here immunoSEQ multiplex PCR was the method, and the copy in TCRdb shows in-frame clones only, minus some. The sample data list 50,000 or so clones. The CDR3 covers 15 residues. The V gene's germline CDR1 is SNHLY and CDR2 FYNNEI. V lost 6 bases and J lost 7; bases outside the gene matches: 7. The sample belongs to a study of Tregs in tolerant kidney transplant recipients. Study results and limitations: Biological reproducibility was not directly addressed in this study.

This chain connects TRBV2 to TRBJ2-2; TRBD1 matches 11 bases. This clonotype was sampled from a human donor who received a combined kidney and bone marrow transplant. Sequencing used CD4+ T cells from blood, obtained before the transplant. The sequenced part of the CDR3 DNA is TGTGCCAGCAGACGGACAGGGGGCTATAGCGGGGAG. Encoded protein: CASRRTGGYSGE. The full CDR3 sequence reads CASRRTGGYSGELFF.